This TCR beta chain emerged from a study of blood T cell repertoires in COVID-19. Study at large: Samples representing acute and convalescent COVID-19 were sourced from the United States, Italy and Spain. T cells, B-cell-depleted T cells, or PBMCs supplied cDNA or gDNA.

The germline V gene has CDR1 ENHRY and CDR2 SYGVKD. This CDR3 has 14 amino acids. V lost 2 bases to trimming and J lost 11 bases, with 16 bases between them. Repertoires were generated with immunoSEQ multiplex PCR, while TCRdb's copy carries only in-frame clones and drops some. This sample yields around 300,000 clones, of which approximately 83% are seen a single time; around 2.1% belongs to the top ten. This TCR derives from a woman aged 25 to 39 who had recovered from COVID-19. V gene TRBV10-3 combines with J gene TRBJ1-5; a weak D match, TRBD1 (6 bases). The sequenced sample consisted of peripheral blood. In DNA form, the CDR3 reads TGTGCCATCAGTGAGCCCCCCCAGGGGTCGACCCAGCATTTT. Its translation: CAISEPPQGSTQHF.